Shown below are 2 T cell receptor beta chains from a single sample sequenced in a study of regulatory T cells in long-lasting Graves disease (dated by TCRdb to 2020 to 2022). The time point label here, explained by the study, means: newly diagnosed GD, antithyroid drugs for less than 3 months. For both TCR sequencing and RNA sequencing, RNA was extracted from PBMCs using TRIzol. Library creation used multiplex PCR. TCRdb lists the instrument as Illumina HiSeq 4000. TCR beta libraries were built with iRepertoire HTBI primers and Arm-PCR amplification of CDR3 regions. TCRdb trimmed public reads at Q25 via fastp, called clones via MiXCR and kept in-frame beta chains. Here each entry gathers all rows of one CDR3 protein and keeps the most common genes and DNA. This sample comprises hundreds of thousands of distinct CDR3 sequences, roughly 15% of them detected only once. The top ten hold about 7.8% of the sample.

The data were also submitted as part of a second study, on T cells in Graves' hyperthyroidism and ophthalmopathy.

The sequenced sample was peripheral blood mononuclear cells (PBMCs), obtained at new diagnosis, from a patient treated with antithyroid drugs. These receptors were taken from a woman in her 40s with Graves disease. Donor details come from another sample of the same person, matched by shared clones.

This clonotype was observed many times. This chain joins TRBV2 and TRBJ2-5; D gene ambiguous. V lost 6 bases and J 2 bases, leaving 10 bases between the germline ends. Germline V lookup: CDR1 SNHLY, CDR2 FYNNEI. The CDR3 consists of 13 residues. The CDR3 sequence is CASREIAQETQYF. CDR3 nucleotides: TGTGCCAGCAGGGAGATAGCACAAGAGACCCAGTACTTC.

This clonotype was detected many times. This rearrangement joins TRBV28 to TRBJ2-7; 8 bases map to TRBD1. Germline V gene data show CDR1 as MDHEN and CDR2 as SYDVKM. The CDR3 has 12 amino acids. After removal of 8 bases from V and 8 bases from J, the junction contained 8 bases not matched to a gene. CDR3 amino acids: CASAGQDLKQYF. In DNA form, the CDR3 reads TGTGCCAGCGCGGGACAGGACCTAAAGCAGTACTTC.